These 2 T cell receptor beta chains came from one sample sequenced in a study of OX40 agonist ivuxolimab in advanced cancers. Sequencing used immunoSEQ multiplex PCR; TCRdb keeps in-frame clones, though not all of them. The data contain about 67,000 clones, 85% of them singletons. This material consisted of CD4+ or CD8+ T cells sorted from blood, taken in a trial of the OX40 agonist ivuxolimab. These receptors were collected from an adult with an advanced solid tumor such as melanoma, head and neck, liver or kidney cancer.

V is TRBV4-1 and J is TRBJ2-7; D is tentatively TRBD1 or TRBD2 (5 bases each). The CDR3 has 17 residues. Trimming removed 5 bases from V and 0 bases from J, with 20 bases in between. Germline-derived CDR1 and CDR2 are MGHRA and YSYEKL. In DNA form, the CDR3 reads TGCGCCAGCAGCAAAAGATTTCGGGGCGAGAGCTCCTACGAGCAGTACTTC. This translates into CASSKRFRGESSYEQYF.

The CDR3 loop is CASRLGGEGQPQHF. The CDR3 DNA reads as TGTGCCAGCAGGCTAGGTGGGGAAGGTCAGCCCCAGCATTTT. The genes are TRBV28 and TRBJ1-5, with D unclear. The ends were cut back, 6 bases at V and 6 bases at J, with 15 bases in the middle. CDR3 size: 14 residues. Germline loops: CDR1 MDHEN, CDR2 SYDVKM.